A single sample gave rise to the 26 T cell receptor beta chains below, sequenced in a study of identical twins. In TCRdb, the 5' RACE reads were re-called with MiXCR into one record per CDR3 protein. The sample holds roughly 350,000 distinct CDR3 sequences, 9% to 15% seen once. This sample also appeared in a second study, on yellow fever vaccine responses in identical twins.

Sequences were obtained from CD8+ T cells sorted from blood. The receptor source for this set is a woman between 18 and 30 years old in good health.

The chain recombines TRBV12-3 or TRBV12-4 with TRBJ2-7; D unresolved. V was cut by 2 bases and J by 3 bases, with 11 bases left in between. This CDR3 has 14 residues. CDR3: CASSLSAISYEQYF. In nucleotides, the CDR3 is TGTGCCAGCAGTTTAAGTGCCATAAGCTACGAGCAGTACTTC.

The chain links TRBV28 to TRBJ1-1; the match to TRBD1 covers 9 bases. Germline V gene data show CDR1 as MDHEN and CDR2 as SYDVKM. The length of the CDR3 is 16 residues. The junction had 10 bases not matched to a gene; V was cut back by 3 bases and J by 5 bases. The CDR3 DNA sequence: TGTGCCAGCAGTTTTTTTTTTCCGACAGGGGGAACTGAAGCTTTCTTT. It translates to CASSFFFPTGGTEAFF.

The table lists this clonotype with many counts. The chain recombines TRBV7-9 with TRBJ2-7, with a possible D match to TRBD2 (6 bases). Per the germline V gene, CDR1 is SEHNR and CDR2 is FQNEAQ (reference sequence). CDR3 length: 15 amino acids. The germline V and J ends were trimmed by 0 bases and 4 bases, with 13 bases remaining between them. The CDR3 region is CASSLAGGPYYEQYF. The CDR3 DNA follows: TGTGCCAGCAGCTTAGCGGGAGGTCCTTATTACGAGCAGTACTTC.

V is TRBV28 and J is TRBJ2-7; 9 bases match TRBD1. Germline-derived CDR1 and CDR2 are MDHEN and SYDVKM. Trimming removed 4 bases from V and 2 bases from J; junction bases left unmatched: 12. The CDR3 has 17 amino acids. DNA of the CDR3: TGTGCCAGCAGTTATCGAGCTAGAGACAGGGGGACCTACGAGCAGTACTTC. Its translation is CASSYRARDRGTYEQYF.

CDR3 DNA: TGTGCCAGCAGTGAAGGACTAGCGGGAGTAGGGAGAGAGACCCAGTACTTC. It yields the protein CASSEGLAGVGRETQYF. The V call is TRBV2, the J call TRBJ2-5; 12 bases agree with TRBD2. After removal of 1 base from V and 4 bases from J, the junction contained 7 bases not matched to a gene. CDR1 SNHLY and CDR2 FYNNEI come from the germline V gene. This CDR3 contains 17 residues.

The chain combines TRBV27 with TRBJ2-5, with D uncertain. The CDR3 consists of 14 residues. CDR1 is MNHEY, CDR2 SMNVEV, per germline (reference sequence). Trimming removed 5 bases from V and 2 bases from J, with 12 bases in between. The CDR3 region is CASSPNWDQETQYF. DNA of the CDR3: TGTGCCAGCAGTCCGAATTGGGATCAAGAGACCCAGTACTTC.

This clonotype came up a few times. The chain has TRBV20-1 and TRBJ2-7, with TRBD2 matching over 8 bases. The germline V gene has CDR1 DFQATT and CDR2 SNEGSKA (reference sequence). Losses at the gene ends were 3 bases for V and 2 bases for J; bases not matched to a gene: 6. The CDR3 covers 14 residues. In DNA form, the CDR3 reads TGCAGTGCTAGTAGTGGTAGCGGGACCTACGAGCAGTACTTC. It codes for CSASSGSGTYEQYF.

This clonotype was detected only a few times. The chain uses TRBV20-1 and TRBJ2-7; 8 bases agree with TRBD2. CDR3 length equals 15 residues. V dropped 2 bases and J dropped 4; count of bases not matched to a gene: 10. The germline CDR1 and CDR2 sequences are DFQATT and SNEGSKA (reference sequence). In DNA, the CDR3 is TGCAGTGCTAGACCTTTTGTAGTAGCGGGGTACGAGCAGTACGTC. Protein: CSARPFVVAGYEQYV.

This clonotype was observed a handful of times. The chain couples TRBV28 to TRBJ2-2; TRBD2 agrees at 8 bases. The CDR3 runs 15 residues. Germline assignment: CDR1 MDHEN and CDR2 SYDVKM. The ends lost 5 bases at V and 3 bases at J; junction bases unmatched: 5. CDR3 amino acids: CASSVSGTYTGELFF. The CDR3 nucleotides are TGTGCCAGCAGTGTTAGCGGGACCTACACCGGGGAGCTGTTTTTT.

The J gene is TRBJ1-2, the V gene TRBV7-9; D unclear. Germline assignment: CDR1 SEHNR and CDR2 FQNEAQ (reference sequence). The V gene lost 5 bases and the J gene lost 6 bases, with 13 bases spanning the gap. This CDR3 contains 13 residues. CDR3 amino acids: CASSAPGRDGYTF. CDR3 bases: TGTGCCAGCAGCGCCCCGGGAAGGGATGGCTACACCTTC.

CDR3: CASSLTGLWLNTEAFF. In DNA form, the CDR3 reads TGTGCCAGCAGCTTGACGGGCCTTTGGTTGAACACTGAAGCTTTCTTT. The rearrangement joins TRBV7-9 to TRBJ1-1; D is uncertain. Germline V gene lookup returns CDR1 SEHNR and CDR2 FQNEAQ (reference sequence). The CDR3 is 16 residues long. Trimming took 3 bases from V and 0 from J, leaving 14 bases between them.

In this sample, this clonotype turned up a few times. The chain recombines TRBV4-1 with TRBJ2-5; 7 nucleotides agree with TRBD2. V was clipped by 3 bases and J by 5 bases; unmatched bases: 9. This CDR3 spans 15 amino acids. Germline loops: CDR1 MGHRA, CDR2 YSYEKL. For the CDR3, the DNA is TGCGCCAGCAGCCAGGAGCGGGGATTCGACGAGACCCAGTACTTC. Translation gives CASSQERGFDETQYF.

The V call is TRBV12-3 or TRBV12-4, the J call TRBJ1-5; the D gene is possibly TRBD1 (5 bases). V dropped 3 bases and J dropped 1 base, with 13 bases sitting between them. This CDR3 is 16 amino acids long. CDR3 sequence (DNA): TGTGCCAGCAGTTTTTCTGTTGGGGGGAGCAATCAGCCCCAGCATTTT. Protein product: CASSFSVGGSNQPQHF.

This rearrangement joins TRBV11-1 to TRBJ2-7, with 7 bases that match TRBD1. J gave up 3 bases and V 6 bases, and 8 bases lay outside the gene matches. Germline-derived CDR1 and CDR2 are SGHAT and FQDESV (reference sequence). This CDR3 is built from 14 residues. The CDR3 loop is CASSQRTGDYEQYF. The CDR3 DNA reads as TGTGCCAGCAGTCAAAGGACAGGAGACTACGAGCAGTACTTC.

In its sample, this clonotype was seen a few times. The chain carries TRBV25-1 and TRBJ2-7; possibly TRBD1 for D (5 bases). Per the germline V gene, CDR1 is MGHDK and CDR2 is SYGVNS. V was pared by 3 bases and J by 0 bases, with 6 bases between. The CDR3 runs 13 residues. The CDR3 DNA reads TGTGCCAGCAGTGAGACAGTCTCCTACGAGCAGTACTTC. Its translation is CASSETVSYEQYF.

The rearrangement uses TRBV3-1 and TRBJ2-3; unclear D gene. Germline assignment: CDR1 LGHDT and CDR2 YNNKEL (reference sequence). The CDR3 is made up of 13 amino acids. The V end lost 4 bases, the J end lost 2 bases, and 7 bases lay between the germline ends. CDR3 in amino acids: CASSRRPTDTQYF. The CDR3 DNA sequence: TGTGCCAGCAGCCGCCGACCCACAGATACGCAGTATTTT.

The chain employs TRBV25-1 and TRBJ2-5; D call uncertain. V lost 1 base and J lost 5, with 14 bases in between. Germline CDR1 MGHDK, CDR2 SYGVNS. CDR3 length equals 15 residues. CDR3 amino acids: CASSESVVGWETQYF. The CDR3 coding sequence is TGTGCCAGCAGTGAATCGGTGGTAGGGTGGGAGACCCAGTACTTC.

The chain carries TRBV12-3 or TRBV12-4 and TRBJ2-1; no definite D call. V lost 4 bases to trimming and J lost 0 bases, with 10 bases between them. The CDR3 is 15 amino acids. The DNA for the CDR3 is TGTGCCAGCAGTTACGGAGTTGTCTCCTACAATGAGCAGTTCTTC. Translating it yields CASSYGVVSYNEQFF.

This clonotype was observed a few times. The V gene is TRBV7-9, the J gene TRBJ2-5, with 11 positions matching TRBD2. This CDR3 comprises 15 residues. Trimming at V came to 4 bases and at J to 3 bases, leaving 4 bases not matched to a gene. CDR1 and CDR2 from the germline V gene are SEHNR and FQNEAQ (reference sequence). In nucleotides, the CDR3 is TGTGCCAGCAGCTCACTAGCGGGAGTTGAAGAGACCCAGTACTTC. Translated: CASSSLAGVEETQYF.

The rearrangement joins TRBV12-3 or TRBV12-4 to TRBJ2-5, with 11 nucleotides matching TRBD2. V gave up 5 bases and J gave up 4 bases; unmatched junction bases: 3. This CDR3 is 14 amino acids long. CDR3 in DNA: TGTGCCAGCAGTGATGGACTAGCGGGAGAGACCCAGTACTTC. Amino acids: CASSDGLAGETQYF.

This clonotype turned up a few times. The CDR3 spells CASSQVEGDSLAFF. The CDR3 nucleotides read TGTGCCAGCAGCCAAGTAGAAGGGGACTCCTTGGCTTTCTTT. The chain links TRBV4-2 to TRBJ1-1; a possible D gene is TRBD1 (5 bases). CDR3 size: 14 residues. Trimming left V 1 base short and J 11 bases short, with 17 bases between. CDR1 is LGHNA and CDR2 is YNFKEQ in the germline V gene.

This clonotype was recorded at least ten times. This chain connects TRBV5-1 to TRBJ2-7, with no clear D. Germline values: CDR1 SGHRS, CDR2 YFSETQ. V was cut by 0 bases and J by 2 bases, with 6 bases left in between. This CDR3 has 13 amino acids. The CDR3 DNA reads TGCGCCAGCAGCTTGGACCCAGCCTACGAGCAGTACTTC. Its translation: CASSLDPAYEQYF.

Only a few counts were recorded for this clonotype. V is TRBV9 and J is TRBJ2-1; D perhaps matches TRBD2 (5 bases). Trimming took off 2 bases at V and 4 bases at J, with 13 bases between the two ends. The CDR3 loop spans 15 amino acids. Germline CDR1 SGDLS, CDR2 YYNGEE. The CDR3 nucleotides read TGTGCCAGCAGCGTTACAAGCGGCTCTTACAATGAGCAGTTCTTC. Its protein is CASSVTSGSYNEQFF. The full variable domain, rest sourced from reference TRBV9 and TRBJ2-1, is DSGVTQTPKHLITATGQRVTLRCSPRSGDLSVYWYQQSLDQGLQFLIQYYNGEERAKGNILERFSAQQFPDLHSELNLSSLELGDSALYFCASSVTSGSYNEQFFGPGTRLTVL.

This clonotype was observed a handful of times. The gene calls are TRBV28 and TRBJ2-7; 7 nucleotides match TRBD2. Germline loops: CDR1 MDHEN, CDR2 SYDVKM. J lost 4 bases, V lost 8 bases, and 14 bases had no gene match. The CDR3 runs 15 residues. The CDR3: CASGGVGREGYEQYF. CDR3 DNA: TGTGCCAGCGGGGGGGTGGGCAGGGAGGGATACGAGCAGTACTTC.

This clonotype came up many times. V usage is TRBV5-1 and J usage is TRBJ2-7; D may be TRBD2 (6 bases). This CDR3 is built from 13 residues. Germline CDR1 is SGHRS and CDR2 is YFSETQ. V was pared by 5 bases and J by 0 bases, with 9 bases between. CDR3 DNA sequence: TGCGCCAGCAGGCGGGACGTCTCCTACGAGCAGTACTTC. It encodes CASRRDVSYEQYF.

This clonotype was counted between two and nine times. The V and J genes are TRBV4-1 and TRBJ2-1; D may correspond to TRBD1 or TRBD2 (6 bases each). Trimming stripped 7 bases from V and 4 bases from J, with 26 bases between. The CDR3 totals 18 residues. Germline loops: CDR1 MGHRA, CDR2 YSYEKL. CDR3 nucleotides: TGCGCCAGCACCCCTGGGGGGTCAGGGGTATTAGGGTACAATGAGCAGTTCTTC. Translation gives CASTPGGSGVLGYNEQFF.